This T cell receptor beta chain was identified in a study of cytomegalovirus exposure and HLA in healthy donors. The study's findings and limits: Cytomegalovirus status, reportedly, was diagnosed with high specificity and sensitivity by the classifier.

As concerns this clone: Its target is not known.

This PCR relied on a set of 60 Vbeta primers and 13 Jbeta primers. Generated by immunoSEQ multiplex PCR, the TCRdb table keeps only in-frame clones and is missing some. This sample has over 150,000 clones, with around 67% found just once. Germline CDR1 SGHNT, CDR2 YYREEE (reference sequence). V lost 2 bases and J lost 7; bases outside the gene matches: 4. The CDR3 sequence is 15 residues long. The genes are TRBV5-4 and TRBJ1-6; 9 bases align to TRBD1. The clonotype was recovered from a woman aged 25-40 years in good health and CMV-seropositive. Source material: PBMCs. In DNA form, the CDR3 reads TGTGCCAGCAGCTTACAGGGGGCGAAAAATTCACCCCTCCACTTT. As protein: CASSLQGAKNSPLHF.